Below are 25 T cell receptor beta chains sequenced from a single sample in a study of T cell responses to AZD1222 COVID-19 vaccine. Assay used: immunoSEQ multiplex PCR; TCRdb lists only in-frame clones, some missing. This table has some 140,000 clones, 70% to 90% appearing once. The input for sequencing was peripheral blood, taken on day 0 of AZD1222 vaccination. These receptors were taken from an adult in good health.

This chain links TRBV7-8 with TRBJ1-5, with TRBD1 as a possible D gene (5 bases). From germline, CDR1 is SGHVS and CDR2 FQNEAQ. This CDR3 spans 15 amino acids. The V end was cut by 4 bases, the J end by 4 bases, with 14 bases between. The DNA of the CDR3 is TGTGCCAGCAGCTCGGGCAGGGACGGAAATCAGCCCCAGCATTTT. It encodes CASSSGRDGNQPQHF.

This chain links TRBV11-3 with TRBJ2-2; weak D call: TRBD1 (7 bases). V was pared by 5 bases and J by 7 bases, with 17 bases between. This CDR3 spans 15 amino acids. Germline loops: CDR1 SGHNT, CDR2 YENEEA. This CDR3 is CASSGWRGLGGELFF. In nucleotides, the CDR3 is TGTGCCAGCAGCGGGTGGAGGGGGCTCGGCGGGGAGCTGTTTTTT.

This clone was detected once. The V and J genes are TRBV6-5 and TRBJ1-1, with D uncertain. The V end was cut by 6 bases, the J end by 4 bases, with 12 bases between. CDR3 size: 13 residues. Germline V gives CDR1 MNHEY, CDR2 SVGAGI. CDR3 amino acids: CASRSTVSTEAFF. The CDR3 DNA follows: TGTGCCAGCAGGTCTACGGTGAGCACTGAAGCTTTCTTT.

The chain uses TRBV12-2 and TRBJ2-7. TRBV12-2 is given as a pseudogene. The CDR3 is 12 amino acids. CDR3 nucleotides: TGTGCAAGTCGCTTAGACCCCTACGAGCAGTACTTC. It encodes CASRLDPYEQYF.

This rearrangement joins TRBV6-1 to TRBJ1-6, with D unclear. The CDR3 totals 16 residues. V was pared by 3 bases and J by 8 bases, with 17 bases between. Germline CDR1 reads MNHNS; CDR2 reads SASEGT. CDR3 amino acids: CASSEGIGLPHSPLHF. The CDR3 DNA reads TGTGCCAGCAGTGAGGGAATAGGACTCCCACATTCACCCCTCCACTTT.

The rearrangement joins TRBV13 to TRBJ2-1; no clear D gene. The germline CDR1 and CDR2 sequences are PRHDT and FYEKMQ (reference sequence). Trimming cost V 5 bases and J 3 bases, with 17 bases left between them. This CDR3 has 16 residues. The CDR3 loop reads CASSTTKGYRYNEQFF. CDR3 nucleotide sequence: TGTGCCAGCAGCACAACCAAAGGTTACCGCTACAATGAGCAGTTCTTC. Based on the CDR3 plus reference TRBV13 and TRBJ2-1, the full variable domain is AAGVIQSPRHLIKEKRETATLKCYPIPRHDTVYWYQQGPGQDPQFLISFYEKMQSDKGSIPDRFSAQQFSDYHSELNMSSLELGDSALYFCASSTTKGYRYNEQFFGPGTRLTVL.

The chain carries TRBV12-5 and TRBJ2-5, with D perhaps TRBD1 (5 bases). The CDR3 contains 13 residues. CDR1 and CDR2 from the germline V gene are LGHNT and FRNRAP. The V end lost 3 bases, the J end lost 4 bases, and 9 bases lay between the germline ends. CDR3 DNA sequence: TGTGCTAGTGGTTTCAGGGTAGGAGAGACCCAGTACTTC. Translated: CASGFRVGETQYF.

This clone has just one count. The gene calls are TRBV27 and TRBJ2-7, with D perhaps TRBD1 or TRBD2 (5 bases each). Germline-derived CDR1 and CDR2 are MNHEY and SMNVEV (reference sequence). Between the trimmed V and J ends, which lost 8 bases and 2 bases, there was a span of 10 bases. This CDR3 is 12 amino acids long. The CDR3 sequence: CASRDGAYEQYF. The CDR3 DNA reads TGTGCCAGCCGGGACGGAGCCTACGAGCAGTACTTC.

This clone was seen just once. This chain joins TRBV5-6 and TRBJ1-6, with D tentatively TRBD1 (5 bases). The V gene lost 0 bases and the J gene lost 11 bases, with 15 bases spanning the gap. CDR1 and CDR2 from the germline V gene are SGHDT and YYEEEE. The CDR3 loop spans 15 amino acids. The CDR3 protein is CASSLAGTPQAPLHF. The CDR3 DNA reads TGTGCCAGCAGCTTGGCGGGGACGCCACAGGCACCCCTCCACTTT.

This rearrangement joins TRBV6-2 or TRBV6-3 to TRBJ1-2, with TRBD1 identical over 7 bases. Germline CDR1 MNHEY, CDR2 SVGEGT. The CDR3 contains 14 residues. Trimming took 2 bases from V and 8 from J; bases not matched to a gene: 8. Here the CDR3 reads CASSYRGTARGYTF. For the CDR3, the DNA is TGTGCCAGCAGTTACCGGGGGACAGCGCGGGGCTACACCTTC.

The chain joins TRBV24-1 to TRBJ1-2; weak D call: TRBD1 (5 bases). The V gene lost 6 bases and the J gene lost 1 base, with 5 bases spanning the gap. Germline-derived CDR1 and CDR2 are KGHDR and SFDVKD. This CDR3 is built from 12 residues. CDR3 nucleotide sequence: TGTGCCACCAGTCAGGGTAACTATGGCTACACCTTC. Protein product: CATSQGNYGYTF.

Written as DNA, the CDR3 is TGTGCCAGCAGTTTCGGGGGGAGTTTTAATGGGGCCAACGTCCTGACTTTC. Its translation is CASSFGGSFNGANVLTF. This chain connects TRBV6-2 or TRBV6-3 to TRBJ2-6; 7 bases are shared with TRBD2. Losses at the gene ends were 4 bases for V and 3 bases for J; bases not matched to a gene: 9. The germline CDR1 and CDR2 sequences are MNHEY and SVGEGT. The CDR3 contains 17 residues.

V usage is TRBV25-1 and J usage is TRBJ2-2, with a possible D match to TRBD2 (5 bases). This CDR3 is built from 10 residues. Germline V gene sequence: CDR1 MGHDK, CDR2 SYGVNS. The V and J ends lost 6 bases and 13 bases respectively, with 9 bases between them. The CDR3 loop reads CASRGEGLFF. The DNA of the CDR3 is TGTGCCAGCAGGGGTGAGGGGCTGTTTTTT. Combining the CDR3 with reference TRBV25-1 and TRBJ2-2 gives the whole variable domain EADIYQTPRYLVIGTGKKITLECSQTMGHDKMYWYQQDPGMELHLIHYSYGVNSTEKGDLSSESTVSRIRTEHFPLTLESARPSHTSQYLCASRGEGLFFGEGSRLTVL.

The J gene is TRBJ1-5, the V gene TRBV12-3 or TRBV12-4; D call uncertain. The V and J ends lost 6 bases and 1 base respectively, with 4 bases between them. The CDR3 is 12 residues long. The CDR3 sequence: CASRISNQPQHF. The CDR3 DNA reads TGTGCCAGCAGGATAAGCAATCAGCCCCAGCATTTT.

This sequence joins TRBV14 and TRBJ1-2; TRBD1 agrees at 8 bases. This CDR3 contains 14 residues. The ends lost 3 bases at V and 4 bases at J; junction bases unmatched: 4. Germline V gene lookup returns CDR1 SGHDN and CDR2 FVKESK. CDR3 in DNA: TGTGCCAGCAGCCACAGGGGGCGCGGCTATGGCTACACCTTC. Encoded protein: CASSHRGRGYGYTF.

The chain uses TRBV9 and TRBJ1-1; D perhaps matches TRBD1 (5 bases). This CDR3 is 16 amino acids long. Germline CDR1 SGDLS, CDR2 YYNGEE. V lost 0 bases to trimming and J lost 6 bases, with 18 bases between them. The CDR3 region is CASSVDVAGVLPEAFF. The CDR3, as DNA: TGTGCCAGCAGCGTAGATGTCGCGGGGGTTCTCCCTGAAGCTTTCTTT.

The V gene is TRBV4-3, the J gene TRBJ1-2; D is uncertain. The germline gives CDR1 LGHNA, CDR2 YSLEER. V was clipped by 4 bases and J by 6 bases, with 15 bases between them. The CDR3 covers 14 residues. The CDR3 loop is CASSRLAGRDGYTF. The CDR3 coding sequence is TGCGCCAGCAGCCGGCTTGCGGGAAGGGATGGCTACACCTTC.

This chain connects TRBV12-1 to TRBJ2-7; TRBD2 reflects the table's D call only, with no check against the DNA. TRBV12-1 is a documented pseudogene. The CDR3 covers 16 residues. The CDR3 DNA sequence: TGTGCCAGCAGACCCGGCCCGGCGGGGGATATGGGCGAGCAGTACTTC. Amino acid sequence: CASRPGPAGDMGEQYF.

V gene TRBV6-2 or TRBV6-3 combines with J gene TRBJ1-5, with 8 bases that match TRBD1. Germline assignment: CDR1 MNHEY and CDR2 SVGEGT. The CDR3 has 16 amino acids. V lost 5 bases, J lost 8 bases, and 14 bases stayed unmatched. In DNA, the CDR3 is TGTGCCAGCAGTCGACTCGGACAAGACAGGGGCGAGCCCCAGCATTTT. Translation: CASSRLGQDRGEPQHF.

The chain is built from TRBV19 and TRBJ2-1; perhaps D is TRBD1 or TRBD2 (5 bases each). CDR1 and CDR2 (germline): LNHDA, SQIVND (reference sequence). This CDR3 comprises 14 residues. V was cut by 6 bases and J by 5 bases, with 14 bases left in between. The CDR3: CASRRGPRDNEQFF. Here the CDR3 DNA reads TGTGCCAGTAGAAGGGGACCGCGCGACAATGAGCAGTTCTTC.

In its sample, this clone was seen once. The V gene is TRBV9, the J gene TRBJ2-1, with 8 bases that match TRBD2. The V segment lost 0 bases and the J segment 9 bases; nucleotides outside the gene matches: 11. The CDR3 is 16 residues long. Germline CDR1 is SGDLS and CDR2 is YYNGEE. This CDR3 reads CASSVVWTSRVGEQFF. The CDR3 DNA reads as TGTGCCAGCAGCGTAGTTTGGACTAGCCGGGTCGGTGAGCAGTTCTTC.

The V and J genes are TRBV5-4 and TRBJ1-2; no firm D call. CDR3 size: 13 residues. V was trimmed by 0 bases and J by 4 bases, leaving 7 bases between them. Germline CDR1 and CDR2: SGHNT and YYREEE (reference sequence). CDR3 in DNA: TGTGCCAGCAGCTTGGGAGGGAGCTATGGCTACACCTTC. Its translation is CASSLGGSYGYTF. Supplemented by reference TRBV5-4 and TRBJ1-2, the full variable domain reads ETGVTQSPTHLIKTRGQQVTLRCSSQSGHNTVSWYQQALGQGPQFIFQYYREEENGRGNFPPRFSGLQFPNYSSELNVNALELDDSALYLCASSLGGSYGYTFGSGTRLTVV.

The J gene is TRBJ1-5, the V gene TRBV6-1; perhaps TRBD1 as D (5 bases). The CDR3 covers 15 residues. Germline-derived CDR1 and CDR2 are MNHNS and SASEGT. V gave up 0 bases and J gave up 0 bases, with 6 bases separating them. The CDR3 sequence is CASSEAGGSNQPQHF. In DNA, the CDR3 is TGTGCCAGCAGTGAAGCGGGGGGTAGCAATCAGCCCCAGCATTTT.

The chain links TRBV6-5 to TRBJ2-1; D uncertain. Germline loops: CDR1 MNHEY, CDR2 SVGAGI. This CDR3 is built from 13 residues. The V end lost 5 bases, the J end lost 11 bases, and 16 bases lay between the germline ends. This CDR3 is CASSTPRHKQQFF. In DNA form, the CDR3 reads TGTGCCAGCAGTACGCCCCGACACAAGCAGCAGTTCTTC.

The gene calls are TRBV7-2 and TRBJ1-5, with D unresolved. Germline V CDR1 and CDR2: SGHTA, FQGNSA. This CDR3 has 13 amino acids. V lost 5 bases to trimming and J lost 4 bases, with 9 bases between them. The CDR3 loop reads CASSKEVNQPQHF. CDR3 in DNA: TGTGCCAGCAGCAAAGAGGTTAATCAGCCCCAGCATTTT.